This T cell receptor (beta chain) appears in the sequencing data of a study of glioma-infiltrating T cells. At least ten counts were recorded for this clonotype. Antigen: not known. The iRepertoire nested amplicon-rescue multiplex PCR amplified TCR alpha and beta CDR3s from RNA. TCRdb recomputed calls from the multiplex PCR reads with MiXCR, one row per CDR3 protein. In the table there are about 180,000 distinct CDR3 sequences, roughly two fifths of which are singletons. General study findings and limits: Gliomas, especially low-grade, showed above-expected tissue-blood divergence; non-neoplastic patients showed below. Very few CDR3 sequences were shared between tissue and blood.

This CDR3 has 13 amino acids. Germline V gene data show CDR1 as KGHSH and CDR2 as LQKENI. The ends were cut back, 4 bases at V and 4 bases at J, with 10 bases in the middle. Sequenced material: glioma tissue, nonneoplastic brain tissue, or PBMCs (not recorded which). This receptor was identified in a human donor with low-grade glioma or glioblastoma, undergoing nonglioma brain surgery, or in good health (not recorded which). This chain uses TRBV18 with TRBJ1-1; D may be TRBD1 (6 bases). CDR3 loop: CASSRQGSTEAFF. In DNA form, the CDR3 reads TGTGCCAGCTCACGTCAGGGGAGCACTGAAGCTTTCTTT.